The following is a TCR beta chain sequence with its context. This clone was observed a few times. The clone's antigen remains unknown. No much larger clonotype is one base removed from it; base qualities were not supplied. This entry is derived from a study of cytotoxic CD8 clonotypes in ibrutinib-treated CLL (dated by TCRdb to about 2021). Concerning the study at large: In this cohort, approximately 15 patients were treatment-naive and ten to eleven were relapsed/refractory, while around 18 had unmutated IGHV. Cryopreserved peripheral blood mononuclear cells were obtained prior to treatment, at the time of response, and at either disease progression or sustained remission. Longitudinal samples were obtainable from about 30% of the roughly 86 participants in the trial. An average of around 250,000 productive templates and tens of thousands of productive rearrangements was obtained per sample. Partial responses were observed in about 25 patients and complete responses in 2; after a median follow-up of 68 months, remission was maintained in roughly 15 patients and progression was observed in approximately 12. Response samples were obtained after a median of approximately 12 months of treatment, with a range of roughly 6 to 36 months. Every remission and progressive disease sample was obtained while ibrutinib was still being received by the patients. Points the paper makes about the study in general: Public clonotypes were rare and either shrank or stayed stable during treatment, and the rise in clonality at ibrutinib response reflected expansion of private clonotypes. At ibrutinib response clonality went up, during sustained remission it held steady, and at progression it dropped back toward baseline. Sampling times were not matched between sustained-remission and progressing patients, and lymph node repertoires were not studied. Baseline clonality was found to be higher than that of age-matched healthy donors and was strongly correlated with circulating CD8+ T-cell counts.

A MiSeq instrument was used for deep resolution sequencing, which targeted depths ranging from 1 in 1 million up to 1 in 200,000 T cells, with coverage averaging 10x for each clonotype. The immunoSEQ hsTCRB Kit was used to generate the TCR beta libraries. The authors' pipeline ran thus. Data were analyzed with ImmunoSEQ Data Assistant and ImmunoSEQ Analyzer, with V, D and J genes assigned per IMGT definitions. Clonality, with values ranging from 0 to 1, was calculated as one minus the normalized Shannon entropy of productive rearrangement frequencies. Public clonotype analysis was restricted to overrepresented clonotypes comprising at least 0.05% of each patient's repertoire. Fewer than 15 repertoires from age-matched healthy donors, obtained from immuneACCESS, served as clonality controls. The table was pulled from immuneACCESS by TCRdb, which kept in-frame rearrangements only. Such tables lose some clones; where checked, under half of the loss comes from unresolved V genes, and the rest has no known cause. V, J and clone size are those of that table, while D and trimming were read from the DNA. The sample yields over 250,000 clones; 70% to 80% were counted once. About 5.8% of the sample lies in the top ten.

V has 3 bases trimmed and J has 1 base trimmed; junction bases matching no gene number 0. The CDR3 holds 14 amino acids from the cysteine to the phenylalanine. Of all the DNA, just the CDR3 is kept, 42 bases in frame from base 1. CDR1 and CDR2 were assigned from the germline V gene as MDHEN and SYDVKM. The sample's time point label is to be understood as: progressive disease on ibrutinib. For TCR beta library preparation, approximately 1.8 micrograms of genomic DNA was extracted from cryopreserved PBMCs. Longitudinal blood samples from CLL patients on ibrutinib monotherapy underwent high-throughput TCR beta sequencing. Patients were enrolled in a phase 2 open-label single-center ibrutinib monotherapy trial.

Sample: PBMCs, taken at disease progression, from a patient treated with ibrutinib. This TCR derives from a human donor with chronic lymphocytic leukemia. This chain joins TRBV28 to TRBJ2-4; a stretch of 7 junction bases matches TRBD2. The DNA is as follows: TGTGCCAGCAGTTTCGGGGGGGCCAAAAACATTCAGTACTTC. Its translation is CASSFGGAKNIQYF.